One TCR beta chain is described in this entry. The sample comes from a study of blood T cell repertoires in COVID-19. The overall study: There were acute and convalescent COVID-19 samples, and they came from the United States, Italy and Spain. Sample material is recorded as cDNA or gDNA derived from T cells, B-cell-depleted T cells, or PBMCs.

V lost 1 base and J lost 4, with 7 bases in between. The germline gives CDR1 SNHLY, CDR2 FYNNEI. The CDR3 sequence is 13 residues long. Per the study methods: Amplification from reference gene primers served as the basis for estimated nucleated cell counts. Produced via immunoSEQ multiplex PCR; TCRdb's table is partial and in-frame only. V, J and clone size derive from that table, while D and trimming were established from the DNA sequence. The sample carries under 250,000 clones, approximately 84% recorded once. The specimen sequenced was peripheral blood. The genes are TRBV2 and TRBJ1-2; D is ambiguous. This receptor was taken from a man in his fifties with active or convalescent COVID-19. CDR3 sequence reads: CASSEDYGYGYTF. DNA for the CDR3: TGTGCCAGCAGTGAAGATTACGGCTATGGCTACACCTTC.